Shown below are 4 T cell receptor beta chains from a single sample sequenced in a study of T cell responses to AZD1222 COVID-19 vaccine (dated by TCRdb to about 2021). This sample's time point label indicates: about 28 days (+/-7) after the second vaccine dose. The method behind the library was the immunoSEQ multiplex PCR assay. This is the immuneACCESS table as TCRdb keeps it, with only in-frame sequences that have V and J called. A part of the clones is gone; compared with another copy, unresolved V genes explain less than half, and the rest is unexplained. This sample comprises 150,000 or so clones, about 92% of them detected only once. The ten largest account for 1.3% of the sample. Sequencing was performed on peripheral blood, taken 28 days after the second AZD1222 dose. The source is an adult who received the AZD1222 COVID-19 vaccine.

V gene TRBV30 combines with J gene TRBJ1-1, with 10 bases identical to TRBD1. Germline values: CDR1 GTSNPN, CDR2 SVGIG (reference sequence). There are 15 residues in the CDR3. With V trimmed by 1 base and J by 4 bases, 6 bases remained unmatched. CDR3 residues: CAWSEQGQGITEAFF. CDR3 nucleotide sequence: TGTGCCTGGAGTGAGCAGGGACAGGGGATCACTGAAGCTTTCTTT.

The V gene is TRBV19, the J gene TRBJ2-2, with D maybe TRBD1 (5 bases). CDR1 LNHDA and CDR2 SQIVND come from the germline V gene (reference sequence). The V gene lost 10 bases and the J gene lost 4 bases, with 16 bases spanning the gap. The CDR3 totals 14 residues. CDR3: CATPGRVGTGELFF. CDR3 in DNA: TGTGCCACCCCGGGCAGGGTGGGCACCGGGGAGCTGTTTTTT.

The rearrangement joins TRBV11-3 to TRBJ2-3, with unresolved D. Trimming took off 4 bases at V and 0 bases at J, with 2 bases between the two ends. This CDR3 is built from 12 residues. CDR1 and CDR2 from the germline V gene are SGHNT and YENEEA. CDR3 amino acids: CASSSSTDTQYF. CDR3 coding DNA: TGTGCCAGCAGCTCTAGCACAGATACGCAGTATTTT.

This clone was recorded once. This chain uses TRBV19 with TRBJ2-1; 9 nucleotides match TRBD1. Trimming took 4 bases from V and 4 from J; bases not matched to a gene: 5. Germline CDR1 LNHDA, CDR2 SQIVND (reference sequence). This CDR3 is built from 15 residues. CDR3: CASSKGTGNYNEQFF. The DNA of the CDR3 is TGTGCCAGTAGTAAGGGGACAGGGAATTACAATGAGCAGTTCTTC.